The clone carrying this TCR beta chain is categorized as medium-sized. Antigen unknown. Other DNA sequences in this sample translate to the same CDR3. Method: immunoSEQ multiplex PCR; TCRdb's copy keeps in-frame clones and lacks some. This sample has under 25,000 clones, with around 80% found just once. These data come from a study of OX40 agonist ivuxolimab in advanced cancers. Study-wide findings and caveats: Averaged across samples, CD8+ T cells carried more expanded clones than CD4+ did. Expansion of clones was among the lowest in partial responders at 0.1-3.0 mg/kg.

The V segment lost 1 base and the J segment 5 bases; nucleotides outside the gene matches: 5. The CDR3 loop spans 15 amino acids. Germline CDR1 is MGHRA and CDR2 is YSYEKL. The chain is built from TRBV4-1 and TRBJ2-5; 9 bases are a match to TRBD2. This TCR was recovered from an adult with an advanced solid tumor such as melanoma, head and neck, liver or kidney cancer. This specimen was CD4+ or CD8+ T cells sorted from blood, taken in a trial of the OX40 agonist ivuxolimab. Here the CDR3 reads CASSQVSGSGETQYF. DNA for the CDR3: TGCGCCAGCAGCCAAGTTAGCGGGAGCGGCGAGACCCAGTACTTC.